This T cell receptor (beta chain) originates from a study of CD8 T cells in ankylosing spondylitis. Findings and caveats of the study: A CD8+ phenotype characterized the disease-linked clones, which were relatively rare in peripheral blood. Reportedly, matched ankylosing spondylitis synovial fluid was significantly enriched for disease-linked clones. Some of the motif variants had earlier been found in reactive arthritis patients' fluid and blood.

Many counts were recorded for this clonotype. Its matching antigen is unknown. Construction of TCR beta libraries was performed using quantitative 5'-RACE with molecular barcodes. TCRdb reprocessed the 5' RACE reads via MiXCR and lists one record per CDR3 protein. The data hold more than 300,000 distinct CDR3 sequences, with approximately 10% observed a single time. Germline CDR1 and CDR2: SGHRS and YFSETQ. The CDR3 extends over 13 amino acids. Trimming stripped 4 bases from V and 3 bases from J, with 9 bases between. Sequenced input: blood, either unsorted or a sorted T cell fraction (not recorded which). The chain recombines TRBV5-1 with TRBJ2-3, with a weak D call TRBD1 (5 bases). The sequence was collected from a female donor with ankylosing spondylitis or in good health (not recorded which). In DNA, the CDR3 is TGCGCCAGCAGCCCCGGACAAACAGATACGCAGTATTTT. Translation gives CASSPGQTDTQYF.